This entry is about one T cell receptor (beta chain). This clonotype was counted at least ten times. Its antigen has not been determined. No much larger clone exists at a distance of one base, and base qualities are not known. The data were obtained in a study of blood T cells in healthy people across ages (dated by TCRdb to 2015 to 2017). Background for the entire study: Template switching captured roughly one uniquely barcoded TCR beta cDNA molecule per two T cells in model experiments. The donors were split into four age groups: young (average about 16 years), middle-aged (around 40), aged (more than 60) and long-lived (over 80). Two additional independent replicas of 1 million unique cDNA reads from the same blood draw were analyzed for two donors (one aged 18 to 29 and one aged 80 or older). To avoid experimental bias, donors of different ages were randomly spread across the sequencing lanes. To track age-related changes in TCR beta repertoire diversity, the study relied on deep sequencing normalized with unique cDNA molecular identifiers. General findings and caveats noted by the study authors: Total diversity estimates from one million sequenced T cells were considered lower bounds and underestimates. Compared with the aged group, the long-lived group had more naive CD4+ T cells, fewer expanded clones and increased TCR diversity, suggesting age selection. Conclusive comparison of naive and antigen-experienced compartments was prevented by the profiling of bulk unsorted PBMCs. As age increased, observed TCR beta diversity per million T cells dropped in a roughly linear way, and a significant reduction was already evident by age approximately 40. The percentage of naive T cells measured by flow cytometry correlated strongly with observed TCR beta diversity. Because donor CMV infection status was unknown, age-related changes in expanded clonotypes were potentially confounded.

The approximately 40 donors, aged about 6 to 95 years, were systemically healthy Caucasian individuals from Russia. Each donor gave ten milliliters of peripheral blood, drawn into EDTA-treated Vacutainer tubes. Ficoll-Paque density-gradient centrifugation was used to isolate PBMCs, with at least 7 million per sample. Trizol reagent was used to extract total RNA from the PBMCs, yielding at least 5.5 micrograms per sample. For every donor, an aliquot of PBMCs went through flow cytometry to measure the percentages of naive CD45RAhigh/CD27high T cells. Unmatched junction bases come to 8, with V trimmed by 8 bases and J by 4 bases. From its cysteine to its phenylalanine, the CDR3 spans 15 amino acids. Only CDR3 DNA remains: 45 bases, in frame from the first base. Via the germline V gene (reference sequence), CDR1 is MNHEY and CDR2 SMNVEV. To prepare the library, 5' RACE was applied. Data came from an Illumina HiSeq 2500. A second PCR of roughly 7 to 11 cycles was performed with a sample-barcoded 5' primer and a J-beta primer mix. A unique molecular identifier was introduced onto each TCR beta cDNA molecule by a template-switch 5' adaptor carrying 12 random nucleotides. Each sample yielded at least 2.5 million CDR3-containing paired-end reads. All of the RNA was converted into first-strand cDNA using the Mint cDNA synthesis kit, with a TRBC-specific oligonucleotide serving as the primer. All cDNA was treated with uracil-DNA glycosylase and then went through a first 18-cycle PCR with the universal primers M1SS and BC2_uni_R. From the authors' description of their analysis: Each sample was normalized by randomly selecting 1 million high-quality reads, each carrying a distinct molecular identifier. Reads sharing molecular identifiers were discarded rather than binned into consensus sequences. CDR3 identification, clonotype clustering and error correction used MiTCR with a Q25 quality threshold and the strictest error-elimination algorithm. A nonparametric unseen species model using Euler transformation provided a lower-bound estimate of total TCR beta diversity. Clones were called with MiXCR by TCRdb after fastp trimmed the public reads at Q25, and only in-frame beta chains were retained. Every entry covers one CDR3 protein and lists the most common genes and DNA from its rows. For this entry, the V and J calls and clone size follow TCRdb and not the study's own pipeline. The sample data list some 1.5 million distinct CDR3 sequences, and 28% of these were observed just once. The ten largest clones represent over 7% of the sample.

The material sequenced was blood. This receptor was taken from a woman in her 30s in good health. This chain is built from TRBV27 and TRBJ2-7; the central 13 bases match TRBD2. The nucleotides are TGTGCCAGCTCCGGACTAGCGGGAGCTAATTACGAGCAGTACTTC. It translates as CASSGLAGANYEQYF.